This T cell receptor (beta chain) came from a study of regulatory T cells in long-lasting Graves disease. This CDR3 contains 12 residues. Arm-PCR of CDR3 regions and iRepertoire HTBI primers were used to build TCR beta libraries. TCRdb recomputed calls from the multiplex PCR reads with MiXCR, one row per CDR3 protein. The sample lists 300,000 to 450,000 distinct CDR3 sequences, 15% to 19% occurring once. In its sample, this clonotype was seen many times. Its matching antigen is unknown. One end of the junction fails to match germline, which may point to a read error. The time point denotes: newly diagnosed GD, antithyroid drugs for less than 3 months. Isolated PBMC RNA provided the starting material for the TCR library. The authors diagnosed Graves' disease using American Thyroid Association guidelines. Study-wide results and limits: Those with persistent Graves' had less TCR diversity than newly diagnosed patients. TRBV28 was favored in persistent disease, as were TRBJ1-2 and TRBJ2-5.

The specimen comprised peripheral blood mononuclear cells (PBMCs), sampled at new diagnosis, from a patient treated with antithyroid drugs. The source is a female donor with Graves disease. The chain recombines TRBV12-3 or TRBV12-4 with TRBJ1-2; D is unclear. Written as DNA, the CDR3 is TGTGCCAGCAGTCAAGGCGGTCAGAACTCACACTTC. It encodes CASSQGGQNSHF.